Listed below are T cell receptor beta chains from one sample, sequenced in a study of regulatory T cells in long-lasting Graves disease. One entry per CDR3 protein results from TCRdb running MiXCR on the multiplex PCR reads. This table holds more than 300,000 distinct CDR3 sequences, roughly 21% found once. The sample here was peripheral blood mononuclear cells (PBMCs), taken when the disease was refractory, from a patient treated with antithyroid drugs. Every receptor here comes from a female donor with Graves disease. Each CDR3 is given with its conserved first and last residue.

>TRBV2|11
CASSERQGTDF
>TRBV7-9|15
CASSPDHRGAETQYF
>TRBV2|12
CASSEAPYEQYF
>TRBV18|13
CASSAGYQETQYF
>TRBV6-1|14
CASRVRDREYEQYF
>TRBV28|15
CASSLLSSGGTEAFF
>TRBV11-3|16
CASSQGQGKLETEAFF
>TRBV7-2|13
CASSARTGNGYTF
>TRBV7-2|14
CASSLGQMQETQYF
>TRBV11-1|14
CASSPLGQGTEAFF
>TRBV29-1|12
CSATPLNTEAFF